Below are 21 T cell receptor beta chains sequenced from a single sample in a study of blood T cell repertoires in COVID-19. The method was immunoSEQ multiplex PCR; TCRdb's version includes in-frame clones alone and lacks a portion of them. The sample yields 99,000 or so clones, around nine tenths seen once. Sequences were obtained from peripheral blood. Every receptor here comes from a human donor in a cohort sampled during active COVID-19.

The V call is TRBV9, the J call TRBJ2-3, with 7 nucleotides matching TRBD2. Germline V CDR1 and CDR2: SGDLS, YYNGEE. Trimming at V came to 2 bases and at J to 2 bases, leaving 8 bases not matched to a gene. The CDR3 runs to 16 residues. This CDR3 reads CASSVDPGGTTDTQYF. The CDR3 bases are TGTGCCAGCAGCGTGGACCCGGGAGGCACCACAGATACGCAGTATTTT.

This chain joins TRBV4-1 and TRBJ2-1; 7 bases line up with TRBD2. The germline V gene has CDR1 MGHRA and CDR2 YSYEKL. This CDR3 is built from 12 residues. V shed 8 bases, J shed 3 bases, and the junction held 1 base outside the gene matches. CDR3 bases: TGCGCCAGCGGGAGGGGCTACAATGAGCAGTTCTTC. Encoded protein: CASGRGYNEQFF.

The chain couples TRBV3-1 (or the pseudogene TRBV3-2) to TRBJ2-1; 9 bases fit TRBD2. The CDR3 spans 16 residues. The germline gives CDR1 LGHDT, CDR2 YNNKEL (reference sequence). The trim removed 1 base at V and 1 base at J, leaving 2 bases unmatched. The DNA of the CDR3 is TGTGCCAGCAGCCAAGTAGCGGGGGTTTCCTACAATGAGCAGTTCTTC. Protein sequence: CASSQVAGVSYNEQFF.

This clone occurred a few times. This chain connects TRBV7-2 to TRBJ1-1; perhaps TRBD1 as D (6 bases). The CDR3 has 13 amino acids. With 4 bases removed from V and 4 bases from J, the gap between germline ends came to 10 bases. Germline CDR1 reads SGHTA; CDR2 reads FQGNSA. CDR3 DNA sequence: TGTGCCAGCAGCTCGACAGGCTTCACTGAAGCTTTCTTT. It specifies CASSSTGFTEAFF. Combining the CDR3 with reference TRBV7-2 and TRBJ1-1 gives the whole variable domain GAGVSQSPSNKVTEKGKDVELRCDPISGHTALYWYRQSLGQGLEFLIYFQGNSAPDKSGLPSDRFSAERTGGSVSTLTIQRTQQEDSAVYLCASSSTGFTEAFFGQGTRLTVV.

The chain has TRBV7-3 and TRBJ2-1, with 8 bases that match TRBD2. Germline-derived CDR1 and CDR2 are SGHTA and FQGTGA. The V and J ends lost 5 bases and 7 bases, in that order; junction bases with no gene match: 10. This CDR3 is built from 15 residues. In DNA, the CDR3 is TGTGCCAGCAGCCCCCCGGGGGGGGTGGGAAATGAGCAGTTCTTC. Translation: CASSPPGGVGNEQFF.

The CDR3 DNA sequence: TGTGCCAGCAGCTCTCCGGCGGGGGGGCCGGAGACCCAGTACTTC. It codes for CASSSPAGGPETQYF. This rearrangement joins TRBV11-3 to TRBJ2-5; 9 bases are shared with TRBD2. CDR1 and CDR2 from the germline V gene are SGHNT and YENEEA. The CDR3 runs 15 residues. V was pared by 4 bases and J by 5 bases, with 8 bases of the junction left unmatched.

This clone was seen only a few times. This chain links TRBV10-3 with TRBJ1-5; 7 bases agree with TRBD1. CDR3 size: 13 residues. The germline V gene encodes CDR1 ENHRY and CDR2 SYGVKD. Losses at the gene ends were 8 bases for V and 0 bases for J; bases not matched to a gene: 1. The CDR3 sequence is CAIGTDSNQPQHF. The CDR3 DNA reads TGTGCCATCGGGACAGATAGCAATCAGCCCCAGCATTTT.

This chain links TRBV5-1 with TRBJ2-1, with D perhaps matching TRBD1 (6 bases). The CDR3 has 14 residues. Between the trimmed V and J ends, which lost 0 bases and 4 bases, there was a span of 8 bases. Germline CDR1 is SGHRS and CDR2 is YFSETQ. In DNA form, the CDR3 reads TGCGCCAGCAGCTTGGGGACAGTATACAATGAGCAGTTCTTC. Translated: CASSLGTVYNEQFF.

This clone occurred a few times. The V gene is TRBV3-1 (or the pseudogene TRBV3-2), the J gene TRBJ1-1; D is uncertain. V lost 3 bases and J 4 bases, leaving 9 bases between the germline ends. The CDR3 is 13 amino acids. In germline, CDR1 is LGHDT, CDR2 YNNKEL (reference sequence). The CDR3 sequence is CASSQEGGTEAFF. CDR3 nucleotide sequence: TGTGCCAGCAGCCAGGAGGGAGGCACTGAAGCTTTCTTT.

A single count supports this clone. The V gene is TRBV5-1, the J gene TRBJ1-1; perhaps TRBD1 as D (5 bases). Germline CDR1 reads SGHRS; CDR2 reads YFSETQ. CDR3 size: 14 residues. The ends were cut back, 0 bases at V and 1 base at J, with 7 bases in the middle. The DNA of the CDR3 is TGCGCCAGCAGCTTGGACAGGAAGAACACTGAAGCTTTCTTT. Amino acids: CASSLDRKNTEAFF.

The chain uses TRBV13 and TRBJ2-5; 9 bases map to TRBD2. The CDR3 has 14 residues. Per germline, CDR1 PRHDT and CDR2 FYEKMQ (reference sequence). The V and J ends lost 5 bases and 3 bases, in that order; junction bases with no gene match: 4. DNA for the CDR3: TGTGCCAGCAGCCTTAGCGGGGGAAAAGAGACCCAGTACTTC. It yields the protein CASSLSGGKETQYF.

The chain has TRBV5-1 and TRBJ2-7, with D maybe TRBD2 (6 bases). V was pared by 0 bases and J by 3 bases, with 13 bases between. This CDR3 is 15 amino acids long. Looked up from germline, CDR1 is SGHRS and CDR2 is YFSETQ. CDR3 in DNA: TGCGCCAGCAGCTTGGCCGGGGGTAGGGGCTACGAGCAGTACTTC. Amino acids: CASSLAGGRGYEQYF.

The chain combines TRBV9 with TRBJ1-2, with 7 bases matching TRBD1. This CDR3 region has 14 residues. CDR1 and CDR2 from the germline V gene are SGDLS and YYNGEE. With V trimmed by 5 bases and J by 4 bases, 8 bases remained unmatched. The CDR3 region is CASSAPRQGYGYTF. In DNA, the CDR3 is TGTGCCAGCAGTGCGCCCCGACAGGGCTATGGCTACACCTTC.

Only a few counts were recorded for this clone. The chain couples TRBV6-2 or TRBV6-3 to TRBJ2-7, with 9 positions matching TRBD1. The length of the CDR3 is 15 residues. Trimming removed 4 bases from V and 5 bases from J; junction bases left unmatched: 9. The germline CDR1 and CDR2 sequences are MNHEY and SVGEGT. The CDR3 DNA follows: TGTGCCAGCAGTTCCTCCCCCGACAGGGGGAACGAGCAGTACTTC. It specifies CASSSSPDRGNEQYF.

The rearrangement joins TRBV13 to TRBJ1-1; D gene unclear. Trimming took off 1 base at V and 11 bases at J, with 11 bases between the two ends. This CDR3 contains 12 residues. The germline V gene has CDR1 PRHDT and CDR2 FYEKMQ (reference sequence). The CDR3 reads CASSLDRVRAFF. The CDR3 DNA reads as TGTGCCAGCAGCTTAGACCGGGTTCGCGCTTTCTTT.

Here the CDR3 reads CASSWHTGELFF. For the CDR3, the DNA is TGTGCCAGCAGTTGGCACACCGGGGAGCTGTTTTTT. The chain couples TRBV28 to TRBJ2-2; no reliable D call. Trimming removed 4 bases from V and 3 bases from J, with 3 bases in between. The CDR3 length is 12 residues. The germline gives CDR1 MDHEN, CDR2 SYDVKM.

CDR3 amino acids: CASSSFLTSGKANEQFF. CDR3 DNA: TGTGCCAGCAGCTCTTTCCTGACTAGCGGGAAGGCTAATGAGCAGTTCTTC. The chain is built from TRBV7-6 and TRBJ2-1, with TRBD2 matching 11 bases. The CDR3 contains 17 residues. J was trimmed by 7 bases and V by 4 bases; bases with no gene match: 12. The germline V gene encodes CDR1 SGHVS and CDR2 FNYEAQ.

The chain carries TRBV27 and TRBJ2-7; maybe TRBD1 (6 bases). Germline CDR1 MNHEY, CDR2 SMNVEV (reference sequence). V was clipped by 4 bases and J by 3 bases, with 10 bases between them. This CDR3 comprises 13 residues. The CDR3 loop reads CASSSGHYYEQYF. CDR3 nucleotide sequence: TGTGCCAGCAGTTCGGGACATTACTACGAGCAGTACTTC.

The chain combines TRBV29-1 with TRBJ2-3; no clear D. CDR3 length: 12 amino acids. The germline V gene encodes CDR1 SQVTM and CDR2 ANQGSEA. Trimming cost V 4 bases and J 0 bases, with 5 bases left between them. CDR3 sequence (DNA): TGCAGCGTTGTCACTAGCACAGATACGCAGTATTTT. As protein: CSVVTSTDTQYF.

V gene TRBV7-8 combines with J gene TRBJ1-1; possible D gene TRBD1, 5 bases. Per the germline V gene, CDR1 is SGHVS and CDR2 is FQNEAQ. CDR3 length equals 13 residues. Deletions cut 0 bases from V and 7 bases from J, with 9 bases between. This chain's CDR3 is CASSLAAGLEAFF. In nucleotides, the CDR3 is TGTGCCAGCAGCTTAGCGGCGGGACTTGAAGCTTTCTTT.

This chain connects TRBV6-5 to TRBJ2-1; 8 bases line up with TRBD1. The V gene's germline CDR1 is MNHEY and CDR2 SVGAGI. V trimming: 5 bases; J trimming: 0 bases; junction bases outside the gene matches: 3. The CDR3 has 15 amino acids. CDR3 region: CASSKDRASYNEQFF. The CDR3 DNA reads as TGTGCCAGCAGTAAGGACAGGGCCTCCTACAATGAGCAGTTCTTC.